This TCR beta chain is from a study of cytomegalovirus exposure and HLA in healthy donors. Overall study findings and caveats: Per a prior analysis, the majority of TCR beta V segments were productive roughly 87% or roughly 30% of the time. One variant, a missense change in DCLRE1C, was linked in a later analysis to TCR beta V- and J-gene trimming. Of the V segments, some could not be distinguished, including TRBV6-2 and TRBV6-3, and were excluded.

This CDR3 has 13 residues. Germline V gene sequence: CDR1 SQVTM, CDR2 ANQGSEA. V shed 6 bases, J shed 0 bases, and the junction held 0 bases outside the gene matches. Comments on this clone: Its antigen is not known.

The PCR made use of 60 Vbeta and 13 Jbeta primers. Some clones are missing from TCRdb's copy, which holds only in-frame ones; the method was immunoSEQ multiplex PCR. Of more than 100,000 clones listed, approximately 90% are singletons. V and J are TRBV29-1 and TRBJ2-7, with 12 bases fitting TRBD2. The material sequenced was PBMCs. The receptor was derived from a woman aged 30 to 39 in good health and CMV-seronegative. The CDR3 coding sequence is TGCAGCGTGACTAGCGGGAGCTCCTACGAGCAGTACTTC. Translated: CSVTSGSSYEQYF.